Listed below are T cell receptor beta chains from one sample, sequenced in a study of control samples from healthy donors and cancer patients. Generated by immunoSEQ multiplex PCR, the TCRdb table keeps only in-frame clones and is missing some. The sample comprises some 80,000 clones, around 90% of which are singletons, and 1.5% to 2% rests with the top ten. Specimen: PBMCs. The receptor set was obtained from an older woman with head and neck cancer. Each CDR3 is given with its conserved first and last residue. The D gene is left open where the match is weak. Rows may omit the clone size; those that give it use once, few, many or a size class.

j_gene	v_gene	abundance	d_gene	CDR3nt	CDR3aa
TRBJ2-1	TRBV7-2	.	TRBD1	TGTGCCAGCAGCTCTTGGACAGGCTCCTACAATGAGCAGTTCTTC	CASSSWTGSYNEQFF
TRBJ1-2	TRBV3-1/TRBV3-2	.	TRBD1	TGTGCCAGCAGCAACCCGGGACAGGGATATGGCTACACCTTC	CASSNPGQGYGYTF
TRBJ2-4	TRBV6-5	.	.	TGTGCCACAGCAGGAGGTACTCTAGCCAAAAACATTCAGTACTTC	CATAGGTLAKNIQYF
TRBJ1-2	TRBV6-5	.	.	TGTGCCAGCAGTTATGAGGGCGGCTATGGCTACACCTTC	CASSYEGGYGYTF
TRBJ2-1	TRBV28	.	.	TGTGCCAGCAGTTTAGTGCAGGCGAGCTCCTACAATGAGCAGTTCTTC	CASSLVQASSYNEQFF
TRBJ1-4	TRBV9	.	.	TGTGCCAGCAGCGGGACAGCTTATGAAAAACTGTTTTTT	CASSGTAYEKLFF
TRBJ2-2	TRBV21-1	.	.	TGTGCCAGCAGCAAGGAACAGGGTAGGGGTAGCACCGGGGAGCTGTTTTTT	CASSKEQGRGSTGELFF
TRBJ2-1	TRBV7-3	.	TRBD2	TGTGCCAGCAGCTCCCAGTCTAGCGGGAGGGCCAGGGACGTACAGTTCTTC	CASSSQSSGRARDVQFF
TRBJ1-3	TRBV7-9	once	TRBD1	TGTGCCAGCAGCTCCTGGACAGGGAGGGAAGGAAACACCATATATTTT	CASSSWTGREGNTIYF
TRBJ2-2	TRBV11-3	.	.	TGTGCCAGCAGCTTAGCTCTTTCCACCGGGGAGCTGTTTTTT	CASSLALSTGELFF
TRBJ1-5	TRBV21-1	once	.	TGTGCCAGCAGCAAGGAAGGACACAATAGCAATCAGCCCCAGCATTTT	CASSKEGHNSNQPQHF
TRBJ1-5	TRBV4-1	.	.	TGCGCCAGCAGCCAAGATTGGGGGGGTAGCAATCAGCCCCAGCATTTT	CASSQDWGGSNQPQHF
TRBJ1-4	TRBV5-5	.	.	TGTGCCAGCAGCTTGGTCGGGGGAACTAATGAAAAACTGTTTTTT	CASSLVGGTNEKLFF
TRBJ2-1	TRBV7-6	.	TRBD2	TGTGCCAGCAGCCCCCGGCGACTAGCGGCCTACAATGAGCAGTTCTTC	CASSPRRLAAYNEQFF
TRBJ2-3	TRBV5-1	.	TRBD2	TGCGCCAGCAGCTCGGGCGGGAGGGCCAACTTCCCAGATACGCAGTATTTT	CASSSGGRANFPDTQYF
TRBJ1-1	TRBV7-8	.	.	TGTGCCAGCACCCGAACGCGGGGTAGCGTTCGGGTCACTGAAGCTTTCTTT	CASTRTRGSVRVTEAFF
TRBJ1-4	TRBV25-1	once	.	TGTGCCAGCAGTGAAAGGACAGATTGGGTAATAGAAAAACTGTTTTTT	CASSERTDWVIEKLFF
TRBJ1-1	TRBV27	once	.	TGTGCCAGCAGCCCGTGGGGGGCTAACACTGAAGCTTTCTTT	CASSPWGANTEAFF